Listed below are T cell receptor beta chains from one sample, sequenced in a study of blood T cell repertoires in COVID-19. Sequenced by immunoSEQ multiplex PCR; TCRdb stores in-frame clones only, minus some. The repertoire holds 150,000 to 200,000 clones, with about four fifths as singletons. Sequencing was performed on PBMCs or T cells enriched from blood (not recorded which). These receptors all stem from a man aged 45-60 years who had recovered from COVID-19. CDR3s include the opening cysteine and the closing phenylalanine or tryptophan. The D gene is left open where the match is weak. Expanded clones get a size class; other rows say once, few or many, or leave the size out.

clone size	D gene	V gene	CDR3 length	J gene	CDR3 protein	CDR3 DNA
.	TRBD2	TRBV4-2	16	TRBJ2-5	CASRRTSGEPEETQYF	TGTGCCAGCAGAAGGACTAGCGGGGAGCCGGAAGAGACCCAGTACTTC
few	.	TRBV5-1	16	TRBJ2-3	CASSASPGGGTDTQYF	TGCGCCAGCAGTGCCTCCCCTGGCGGGGGCACAGATACGCAGTATTTT
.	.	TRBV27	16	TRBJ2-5	CASSLSGLAVQETQYF	TGTGCCAGCAGTTTATCTGGGCTAGCTGTCCAAGAGACCCAGTACTTC
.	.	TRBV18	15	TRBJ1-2	CASSPGGGVIYGYTF	TGTGCCAGCTCACCTGGCGGGGGGGTGATCTATGGCTACACCTTC
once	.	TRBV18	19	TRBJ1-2	CASSPVSPQSRAISPGYTF	TGTGCCAGCTCACCAGTTAGTCCACAGTCCAGGGCGATTTCCCCTGGCTACACCTTC
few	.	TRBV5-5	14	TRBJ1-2	CASSPQGSDYGYTF	TGTGCCAGCAGCCCCCAGGGGAGCGACTATGGCTACACCTTC
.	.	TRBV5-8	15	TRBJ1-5	CASSLWGGRNQPQHF	TGTGCCAGCAGCTTGTGGGGGGGTCGGAATCAGCCCCAGCATTTT
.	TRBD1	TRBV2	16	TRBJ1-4	CASSFTGGQTNEKLFF	TGTGCCAGCAGTTTCACAGGGGGCCAGACTAATGAAAAACTGTTTTTT
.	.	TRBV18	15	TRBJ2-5	CASSVFQARGETQYF	TGTGCCAGCTCAGTCTTCCAGGCCCGCGGGGAGACCCAGTACTTC
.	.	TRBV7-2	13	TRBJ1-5	CASKSSGDQPQHF	TGTGCCAGCAAGTCTTCGGGGGATCAGCCCCAGCATTTT
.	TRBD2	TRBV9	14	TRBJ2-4	CASSVGGDKNIQYF	TGTGCCAGCAGCGTTGGGGGGGACAAAAACATTCAGTACTTC
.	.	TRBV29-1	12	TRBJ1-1	CSVDYMNTEAFF	TGCAGCGTTGATTATATGAACACTGAAGCTTTCTTT
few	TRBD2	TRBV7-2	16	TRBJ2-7	CASRARGASGSYEQYF	TGTGCCAGCAGGGCTCGAGGGGCTAGCGGGTCCTACGAGCAGTACTTC
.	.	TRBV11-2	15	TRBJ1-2	CASSLGDGRKYGYTF	TGTGCCAGCAGCTTAGGGGACGGGAGAAAGTATGGCTACACCTTC
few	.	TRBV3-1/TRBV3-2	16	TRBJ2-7	CASSQVPRGAPYEQYF	TGTGCCAGCAGCCAAGTCCCTCGGGGGGCACCCTACGAGCAGTACTTC
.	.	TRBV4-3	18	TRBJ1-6	CASSPVGRLGAFNSPLHF	TGCGCCAGCAGCCCAGTTGGCCGCCTTGGGGCCTTTAATTCACCCCTCCACTTT
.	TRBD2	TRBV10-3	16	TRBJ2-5	CAISEPGTSGQETQYF	TGTGCCATCAGTGAGCCCGGGACTAGCGGCCAAGAGACCCAGTACTTC
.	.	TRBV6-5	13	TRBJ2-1	CASRKSSYNEQFF	TGTGCATCGAGGAAAAGCTCCTACAATGAGCAGTTCTTC
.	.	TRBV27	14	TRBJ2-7	CASSLSWASYEQYF	TGTGCCAGCAGTTTATCGTGGGCCTCCTACGAGCAGTACTTC
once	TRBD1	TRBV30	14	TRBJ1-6	CAWSGDRVDSPLHF	TGTGCCTGGAGCGGGGACAGGGTAGATTCACCCCTCCACTTT
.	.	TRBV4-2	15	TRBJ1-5	CASSQVFSSNQPQHF	TGTGCCAGCAGCCAAGTGTTTAGCAGCAATCAGCCCCAGCATTTT
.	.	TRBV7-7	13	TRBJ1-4	CASSRGGGEKLFF	TGTGCTAGCAGCCGCGGGGGCGGTGAAAAACTGTTTTTT
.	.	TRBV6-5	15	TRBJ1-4	CASSYTMGAGEKLFF	TGTGCCAGCAGTTACACCATGGGGGCAGGTGAAAAACTGTTTTTT
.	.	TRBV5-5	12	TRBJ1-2	CASSLSSYGYTF	TGTGCCAGCAGCTTGTCTAGCTATGGCTACACCTTC
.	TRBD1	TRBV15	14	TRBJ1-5	CATSGGQGNQPQHF	TGTGCCACCAGCGGAGGACAGGGCAATCAGCCCCAGCATTTT
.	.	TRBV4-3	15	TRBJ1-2	CASSQASQGTEGYTF	TGCGCCAGCAGCCAAGCCTCGCAGGGCACCGAGGGCTACACCTTC
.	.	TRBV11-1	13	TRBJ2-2	CASGNRNTGELFF	TGTGCCAGCGGCAACAGAAACACCGGGGAGCTGTTTTTT
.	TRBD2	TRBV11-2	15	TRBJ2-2	CASRPGLANTGELFF	TGTGCCAGCAGGCCAGGACTAGCGAACACCGGGGAGCTGTTTTTT
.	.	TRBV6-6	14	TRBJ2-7	CASSSTWRGYEQYF	TGTGCCAGCAGTTCGACATGGAGGGGTTACGAGCAGTACTTC
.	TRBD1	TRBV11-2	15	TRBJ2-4	CASREQGASKNIQYF	TGTGCCAGCAGGGAACAGGGGGCGTCCAAAAACATTCAGTACTTC
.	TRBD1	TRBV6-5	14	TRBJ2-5	CASRTDRGKETQYF	TGTGCCAGCAGAACGGACAGGGGAAAAGAGACCCAGTACTTC
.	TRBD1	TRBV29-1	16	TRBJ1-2	CSVEDPLRGPGYGYTF	TGCAGCGTTGAAGATCCCCTCAGGGGGCCCGGATATGGCTACACCTTC
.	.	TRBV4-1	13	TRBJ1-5	CASSQSGDQPQHF	TGCGCCAGCAGCCAATCAGGTGATCAGCCCCAGCATTTT
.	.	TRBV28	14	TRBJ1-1	CASRPLIQGSEAFF	TGTGCCAGCAGGCCTCTAATTCAGGGTTCTGAAGCTTTCTTT
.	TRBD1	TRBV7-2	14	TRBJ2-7	CASSEWTGPYEQYF	TGTGCCAGCAGTGAATGGACAGGGCCCTACGAGCAGTACTTC
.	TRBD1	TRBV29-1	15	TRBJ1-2	CSVGTARGSNYGYTF	TGCAGCGTTGGAACGGCCAGGGGGTCGAACTATGGCTACACCTTC
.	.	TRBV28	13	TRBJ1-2	CASTLGRARGYTF	TGTGCCAGCACCCTCGGCAGGGCCCGTGGCTACACCTTC
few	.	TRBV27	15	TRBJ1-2	CASSRNGAGGYGYTF	TGTGCCAGCAGTCGCAACGGGGCGGGAGGCTATGGCTACACCTTC
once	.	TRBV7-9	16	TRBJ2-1	CASSLRQAISYNEQFF	TGTGCCAGCAGCTTAAGACAGGCCATCTCCTACAATGAGCAGTTCTTC
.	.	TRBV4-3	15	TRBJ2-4	CASSQGSSKLNIQYF	TGCGCCAGCAGCCAAGGGAGTTCCAAATTAAACATTCAGTACTTC